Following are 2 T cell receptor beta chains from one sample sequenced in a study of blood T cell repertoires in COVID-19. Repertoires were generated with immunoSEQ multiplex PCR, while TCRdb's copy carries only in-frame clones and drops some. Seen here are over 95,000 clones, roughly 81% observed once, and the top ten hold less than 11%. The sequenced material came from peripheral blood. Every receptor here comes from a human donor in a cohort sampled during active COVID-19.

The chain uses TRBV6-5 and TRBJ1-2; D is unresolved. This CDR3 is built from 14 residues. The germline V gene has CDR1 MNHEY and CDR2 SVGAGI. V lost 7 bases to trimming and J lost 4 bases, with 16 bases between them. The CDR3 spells CASMTRGNLYGYTF. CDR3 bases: TGTGCCAGCATGACCCGCGGGAACCTCTATGGCTACACCTTC.

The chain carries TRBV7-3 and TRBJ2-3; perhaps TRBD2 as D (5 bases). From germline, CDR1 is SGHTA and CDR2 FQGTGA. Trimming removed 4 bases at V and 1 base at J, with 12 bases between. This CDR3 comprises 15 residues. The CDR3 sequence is CASSSTAAGTDTQYF. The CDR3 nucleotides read TGTGCCAGCAGCTCCACAGCGGCGGGCACAGATACGCAGTATTTT. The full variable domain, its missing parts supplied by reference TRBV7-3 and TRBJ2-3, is GAGVSQTPSNKVTEKGKYVELRCDPISGHTALYWYRQSLGQGPEFLIYFQGTGAADDSGLPNDRFFAVRPEGSVSTLKIQRTERGDSAVYLCASSSTAAGTDTQYFGPGTRLTVL.